Reported below is one T cell receptor beta chain. Its specificity is unknown. The source of the sample is a study of cytomegalovirus exposure and HLA in healthy donors. On the study more broadly: An analysis done earlier identified 95 million to 140 million unique TCR beta sequences from about 180 million T cells. Around 81% of roughly 430 genotyped donors fell in the Caucasian-associated ancestry cluster. Study observations and caveats: Most likely, a cluster of highly shared sequence variants arose as a sequencing artifact.

The V and J ends lost 0 bases and 4 bases respectively, with 21 bases between them. CDR1 is LNHNV, CDR2 YYDKDF, per germline (reference sequence). The CDR3 has 18 amino acids. A multiplex PCR was run with 60 Vbeta primers and 13 Jbeta primers. Generated by immunoSEQ multiplex PCR, the TCRdb table keeps only in-frame clones and is missing some. This table holds 86,000 or so clones, about 76% found once. The chain carries TRBV15 and TRBJ1-1; D might be TRBD1 (6 bases). The receptor's source is a woman aged 40 to 55 in good health and CMV-seropositive. Sequencing was carried out using PBMCs. The CDR3 bases are TGTGCCACCAGCAGAGATGGGTGGGCAGGGGAATTTGGCACTGAAGCTTTCTTT. This gives the protein CATSRDGWAGEFGTEAFF.